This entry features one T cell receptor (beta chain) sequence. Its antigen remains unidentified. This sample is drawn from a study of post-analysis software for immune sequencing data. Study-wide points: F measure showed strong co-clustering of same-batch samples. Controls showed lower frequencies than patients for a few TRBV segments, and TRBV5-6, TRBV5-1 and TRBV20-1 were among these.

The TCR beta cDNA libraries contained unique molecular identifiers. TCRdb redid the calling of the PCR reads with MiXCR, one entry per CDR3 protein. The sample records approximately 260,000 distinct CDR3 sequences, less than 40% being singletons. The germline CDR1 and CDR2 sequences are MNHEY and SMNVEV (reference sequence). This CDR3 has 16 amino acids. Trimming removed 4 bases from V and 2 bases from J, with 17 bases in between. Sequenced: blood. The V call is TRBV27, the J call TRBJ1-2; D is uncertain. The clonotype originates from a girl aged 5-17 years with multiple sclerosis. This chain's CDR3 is CASSSDPRRMNYGYTF. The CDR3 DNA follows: TGTGCCAGCAGTTCCGACCCAAGACGGATGAACTATGGCTACACCTTC.